This TCR beta chain originates from a study of beta chain features in type 1 diabetes. Findings of the study overall: A cDNA-based sequencing approach could over-represent cells with high TCR expression. The naive, central memory and Treg TCRB repertoires looked more alike in patients than they did in healthy donors. Among patients with Type 1 diabetes, TCRB CDR3s were moderately but significantly shorter in every one of the four CD4+ subsets.

Germline V gene sequence: CDR1 SGHNT, CDR2 YENEEA. The CDR3 sequence is 14 residues long. A note on this clone: What it binds is unknown.

Every bit of the isolated RNA underwent reverse transcription, so sequencing read expressed TCRB transcripts. Profiling relied on immunoSEQ multiplex PCR, and the TCRdb table lists in-frame clones only, not all of them. The profile covers 40,000 to 65,000 clones, with about 64% appearing a single time and 0.29% taken by the ten largest. The sample comprised stem cell memory CD4+ T cells from blood. This receptor was identified in a woman aged 25-40 years with type 1 diabetes. The V and J genes are TRBV11-3 and TRBJ2-5; 7 bases agree with TRBD1. The DNA end is a closer match to TRBJ2-7, so the J assignment may be wrong. The CDR3 DNA is TGTGCCAGCAGCTTAGGGACAGGCCCCTACGAGCAGTACTTC. It translates to CASSLGTGPYEQYF.